The rows below give T cell receptor beta chains drawn from one sample of a study of blood T cell repertoires in COVID-19. Method: immunoSEQ multiplex PCR; TCRdb's copy keeps in-frame clones and lacks some. The data hold about 370,000 clones, with 89% observed a single time. The sample was peripheral blood. The receptors originated from a woman between 25 and 40 years old with COVID-19, enrolled during active disease. Both conserved end residues are part of each CDR3. A D gene is named only where the DNA matches it firmly. Only some rows state a clone size, as once, few, many or a class for expanded clones.

d_call	v_call	clone_size	j_call	cdr3_aa	cdr3_nt
.	TRBV5-1	.	TRBJ2-3	CASSLRLARTDTQYF	TGCGCCAGCAGCTTAAGGCTAGCCCGCACAGATACGCAGTATTTT
TRBD1	TRBV7-9	.	TRBJ1-1	CASSPRTGTEAFF	TGTGCCAGCAGCCCCCGGACAGGCACTGAAGCTTTCTTT
TRBD1	TRBV5-4	.	TRBJ2-7	CASSPQGAIYEQYF	TGTGCCAGCAGCCCACAGGGGGCCATCTACGAGCAGTACTTC
.	TRBV21-1	.	TRBJ1-2	CAREGQGLNYGYTF	TGTGCCAGAGAGGGACAGGGACTCAACTATGGCTACACCTTC
.	TRBV27	.	TRBJ1-2	CASSPRTVLGSGYTF	TGTGCCAGCAGTCCCAGGACGGTCCTGGGGAGCGGCTACACCTTC
.	TRBV28	.	TRBJ2-1	CASSWYMGAGANEQFF	TGTGCCAGCAGTTGGTATATGGGGGCAGGAGCCAATGAGCAGTTCTTC
.	TRBV11-3	.	TRBJ1-4	CASSLRSQPSEKLFF	TGTGCCAGCAGCTTAAGGAGTCAGCCTTCTGAAAAACTGTTTTTT
.	TRBV9	.	TRBJ1-2	CASSVPGNYGYTF	TGTGCCAGCAGCGTACCAGGGAACTATGGCTACACCTTC
.	TRBV3-1/TRBV3-2	once	TRBJ2-3	CASSEFMGGRTDTQYF	TGTGCCAGCAGCGAATTCATGGGGGGGCGCACAGATACGCAGTATTTT
TRBD1	TRBV11-3	.	TRBJ2-7	CASSLGGQGAHEQYF	TGTGCCAGCAGCTTAGGGGGACAGGGGGCTCACGAGCAGTACTTC
.	TRBV7-2	.	TRBJ1-5	CASSFALAGKDQPQHF	TGTGCCAGCAGCTTTGCCTTAGCGGGTAAGGATCAGCCCCAGCATTTT
.	TRBV14	.	TRBJ1-6	CASSQLGGNSYNSPLHF	TGTGCCAGCAGCCAACTTGGGGGGAACTCCTATAATTCACCCCTCCACTTT
.	TRBV7-9	.	TRBJ1-5	CASSLDASEPQHF	TGTGCCAGCAGCTTAGATGCCTCGGAGCCCCAGCATTTT
.	TRBV29-1	.	TRBJ1-4	CSVGGDEKLFF	TGCAGCGTTGGGGGGGATGAAAAACTGTTTTTT
.	TRBV5-1	.	TRBJ1-2	CASSGAQTYGYTF	TGCGCCAGCAGCGGGGCGCAGACGTATGGCTACACCTTC
.	TRBV7-8	.	TRBJ2-2	CASSLALNTGELFF	TGTGCCAGCAGCTTGGCCCTCAACACCGGGGAGCTGTTTTTT
.	TRBV6-2/TRBV6-3	.	TRBJ2-3	CASSYSIASQTDTQYF	TGTGCCAGCAGTTACTCGATTGCGAGCCAAACAGATACGCAGTATTTT
TRBD1	TRBV6-4	.	TRBJ1-1	CASSDSPGQGYEAFF	TGTGCCAGCAGTGACTCTCCGGGACAGGGGTATGAAGCTTTCTTT
TRBD1	TRBV4-1	.	TRBJ1-3	CASSPRTGEGNTIYF	TGCGCCAGCAGCCCTCGGACAGGGGAAGGAAACACCATATATTTT
.	TRBV28	.	TRBJ2-7	CASSLTQVQREQYF	TGTGCCAGCAGCCTTACGCAGGTTCAACGCGAGCAGTACTTC
.	TRBV25-1	.	TRBJ1-3	CASSELGVLSGNTIYF	TGTGCCAGCAGTGAATTAGGGGTGCTCTCTGGAAACACCATATATTTT
.	TRBV7-9	.	TRBJ1-4	CASSLASTEPEKLFF	TGTGCCAGCAGCTTAGCCTCTACAGAACCTGAAAAACTGTTTTTT
TRBD2	TRBV4-1	.	TRBJ2-3	CASSRLAGAIDTQYF	TGCGCCAGCAGTCGACTAGCGGGAGCTATAGATACGCAGTATTTT
TRBD1	TRBV6-6	.	TRBJ2-5	CASSRGRTGGRETQYF	TGTGCCAGCAGTAGGGGGCGGACAGGGGGCCGGGAGACCCAGTACTTC
.	TRBV18	.	TRBJ2-1	CASSPPLTGSYNEQFF	TGTGCCAGCTCACCACCGCTGACGGGCTCCTACAATGAGCAGTTCTTC
TRBD2	TRBV3-1/TRBV3-2	.	TRBJ2-1	CASSQVSAGDLSYNEQFF	TGTGCCAGCAGCCAAGTCTCAGCGGGAGATCTTTCCTACAATGAGCAGTTCTTC
.	TRBV7-2	.	TRBJ2-5	CASSLSRDNQETQYF	TGTGCCAGCAGCTTATCCAGGGACAACCAAGAGACCCAGTACTTC
.	TRBV5-1	once	TRBJ2-6	CASSLQGPGANVLTF	TGCGCCAGCAGCTTACAGGGTCCCGGGGCCAACGTCCTGACTTTC
.	TRBV28	.	TRBJ1-5	CASSLRTREENQPQHF	TGTGCCAGCAGTTTACGGACCCGGGAAGAGAATCAGCCCCAGCATTTT
.	TRBV21-1	once	TRBJ2-5	CASSLKPGRGSQETQYF	TGTGCCAGCAGCCTAAAACCTGGTAGGGGGAGCCAAGAGACCCAGTACTTC